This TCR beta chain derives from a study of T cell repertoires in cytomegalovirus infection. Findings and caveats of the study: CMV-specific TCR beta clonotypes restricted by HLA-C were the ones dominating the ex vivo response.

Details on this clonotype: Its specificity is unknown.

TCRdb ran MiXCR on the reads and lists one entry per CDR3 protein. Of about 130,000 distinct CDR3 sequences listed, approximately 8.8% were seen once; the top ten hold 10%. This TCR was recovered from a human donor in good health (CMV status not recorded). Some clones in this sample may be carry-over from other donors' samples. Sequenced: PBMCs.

The CDR3 coding sequence is TGCAGTGCTAGCCGGACTAGCGGGGGCATCACAGATACGCAGTATTTT. It translates to CSASRTSGGITDTQYF. The chain combines TRBV20-1 with TRBJ2-3, with TRBD2 matching over 13 bases. CDR1 and CDR2 (germline): DFQATT, SNEGSKA (reference sequence). J was trimmed by 2 bases and V by 3 bases; bases with no gene match: 5. The CDR3 is 16 residues long.